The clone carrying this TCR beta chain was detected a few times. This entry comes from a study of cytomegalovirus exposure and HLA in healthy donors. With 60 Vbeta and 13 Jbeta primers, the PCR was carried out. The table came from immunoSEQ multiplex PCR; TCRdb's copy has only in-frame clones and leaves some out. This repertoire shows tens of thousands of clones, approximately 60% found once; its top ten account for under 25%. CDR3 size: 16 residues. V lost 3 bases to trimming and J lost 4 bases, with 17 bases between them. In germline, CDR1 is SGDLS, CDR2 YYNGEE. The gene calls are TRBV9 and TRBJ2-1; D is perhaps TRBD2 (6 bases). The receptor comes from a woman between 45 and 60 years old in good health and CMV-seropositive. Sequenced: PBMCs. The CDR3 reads CASSEGLLGTYNEQFF. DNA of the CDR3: TGTGCCAGCAGCGAGGGTTTATTGGGGACTTACAATGAGCAGTTCTTC.